This T cell receptor beta chain was captured in a study of STAT3 mutations in large granular lymphocyte leukemia. Across the whole study: Among longitudinally sequenced T-LGLL patients, roughly half had canonical activating STAT3 mutations detected.

Study observations and caveats: In some patients, a small highly pathogenic clone possibly went undetected. Clonal expansion was inferred from samples taken at other timepoints. In T-cell large granular lymphocyte leukemia, about half of patients showed multiple immunodominant subclonotypes. Variable sampling intervals and differing treatment regimens complicated linking therapy response to TCR clonal burden changes.

On this clone: The target antigen is unknown.

V lost 8 bases, J lost 2 bases, and 9 bases stayed unmatched. The CDR3 has 14 amino acids. Germline CDR1 reads SGHRS; CDR2 reads YFSETQ. The protocol was immunoSEQ multiplex PCR, while the TCRdb copy is restricted to in-frame clones and leaves out a portion. This table holds roughly 3,200 clones, 65% to 70% found once. This receptor was taken from a woman in her thirties or forties with T-cell large granular lymphocyte leukemia. Some clones in this sample may be carry-over from other donors' samples. This chain joins TRBV5-1 and TRBJ2-5; 7 bases are a match to TRBD1. Input material: peripheral blood mononuclear cells. In nucleotides, the CDR3 is TGCGCCAGTGGGCCCGGACAGGCTCAAGAGACCCAGTACTTC. This codes for CASGPGQAQETQYF.